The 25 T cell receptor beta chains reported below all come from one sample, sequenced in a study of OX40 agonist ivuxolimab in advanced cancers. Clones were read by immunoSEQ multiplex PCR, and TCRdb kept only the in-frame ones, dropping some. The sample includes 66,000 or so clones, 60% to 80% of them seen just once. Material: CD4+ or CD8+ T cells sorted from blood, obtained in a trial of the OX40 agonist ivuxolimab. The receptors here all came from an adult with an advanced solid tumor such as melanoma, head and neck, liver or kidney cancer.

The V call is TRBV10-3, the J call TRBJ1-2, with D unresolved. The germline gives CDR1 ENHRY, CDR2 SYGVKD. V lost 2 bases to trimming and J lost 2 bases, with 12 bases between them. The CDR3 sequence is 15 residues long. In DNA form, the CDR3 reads TGTGCCATCAGTGAGAGTGTAGGCTGGAACTATGGCTACACCTTC. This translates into CAISESVGWNYGYTF.

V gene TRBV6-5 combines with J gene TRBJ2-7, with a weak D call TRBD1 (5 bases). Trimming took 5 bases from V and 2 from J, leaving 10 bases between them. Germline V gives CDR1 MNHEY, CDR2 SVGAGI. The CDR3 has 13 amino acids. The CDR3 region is CASSDDSPYEQYF. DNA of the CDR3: TGTGCCAGCAGTGACGACAGTCCCTACGAGCAGTACTTC.

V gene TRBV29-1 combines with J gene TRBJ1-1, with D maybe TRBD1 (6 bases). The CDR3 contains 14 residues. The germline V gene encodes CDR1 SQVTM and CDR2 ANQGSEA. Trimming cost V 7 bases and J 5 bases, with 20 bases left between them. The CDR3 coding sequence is TGCAGCGCTGTGGACAGTAATAGGTGGACTGAAGCTTTCTTT. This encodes CSAVDSNRWTEAFF.

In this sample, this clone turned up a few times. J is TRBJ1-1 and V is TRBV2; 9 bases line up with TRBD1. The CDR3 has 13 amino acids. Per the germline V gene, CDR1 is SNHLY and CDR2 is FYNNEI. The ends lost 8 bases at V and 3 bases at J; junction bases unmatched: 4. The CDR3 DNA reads TGTGCCAGCGCGGGACAGGGTCACACTGAAGCTTTCTTT. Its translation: CASAGQGHTEAFF.

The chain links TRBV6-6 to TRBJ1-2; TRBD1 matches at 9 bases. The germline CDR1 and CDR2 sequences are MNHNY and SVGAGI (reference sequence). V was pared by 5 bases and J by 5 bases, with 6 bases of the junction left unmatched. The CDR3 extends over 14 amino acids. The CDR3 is CASSPRTGEYGYTF. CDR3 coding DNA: TGTGCCAGCAGTCCGCGGACAGGGGAGTATGGCTACACCTTC.

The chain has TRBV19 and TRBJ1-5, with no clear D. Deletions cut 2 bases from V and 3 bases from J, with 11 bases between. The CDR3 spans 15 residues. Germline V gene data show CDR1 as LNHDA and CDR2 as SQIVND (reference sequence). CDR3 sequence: CASSIKAEYNQPQHF. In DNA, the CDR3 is TGTGCCAGTAGTATAAAGGCGGAATACAATCAGCCCCAGCATTTT.

Written as DNA, the CDR3 is TGTGCCAGTAGCGAGCAGGGTGGAGCGGGGCAAGAGACCCAGTACTTC. Protein sequence: CASSEQGGAGQETQYF. This chain connects TRBV19 to TRBJ2-5, with TRBD2 matching 7 bases. The CDR3 extends over 16 amino acids. Germline V gene lookup returns CDR1 LNHDA and CDR2 SQIVND (reference sequence). Trimming removed 6 bases from V and 2 bases from J; junction bases left unmatched: 12.

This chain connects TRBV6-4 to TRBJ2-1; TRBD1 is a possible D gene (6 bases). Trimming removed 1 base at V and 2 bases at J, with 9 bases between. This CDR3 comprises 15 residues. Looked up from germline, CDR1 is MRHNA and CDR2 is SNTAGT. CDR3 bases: TGTGCCAGCAGTGACTATGCAGGGGCCTACAATGAGCAGTTCTTC. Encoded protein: CASSDYAGAYNEQFF.

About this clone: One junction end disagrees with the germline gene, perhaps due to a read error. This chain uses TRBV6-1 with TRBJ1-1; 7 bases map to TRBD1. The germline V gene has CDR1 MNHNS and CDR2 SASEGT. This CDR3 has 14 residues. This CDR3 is CASKDLRQGLRFVF. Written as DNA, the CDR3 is TGTGCCAGCAAAGACCTCAGACAGGGTCTCCGTTTTGTTTTT.

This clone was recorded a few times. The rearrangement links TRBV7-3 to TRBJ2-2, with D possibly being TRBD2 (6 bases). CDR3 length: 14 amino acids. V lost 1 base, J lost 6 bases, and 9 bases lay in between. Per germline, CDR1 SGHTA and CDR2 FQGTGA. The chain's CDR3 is CASSLSGEPGELFF. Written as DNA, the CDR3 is TGTGCCAGCAGCTTAAGCGGGGAACCCGGGGAGCTGTTTTTT. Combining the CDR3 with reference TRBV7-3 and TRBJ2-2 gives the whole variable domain GAGVSQTPSNKVTEKGKYVELRCDPISGHTALYWYRQSLGQGPEFLIYFQGTGAADDSGLPNDRFFAVRPEGSVSTLKIQRTERGDSAVYLCASSLSGEPGELFFGEGSRLTVL.

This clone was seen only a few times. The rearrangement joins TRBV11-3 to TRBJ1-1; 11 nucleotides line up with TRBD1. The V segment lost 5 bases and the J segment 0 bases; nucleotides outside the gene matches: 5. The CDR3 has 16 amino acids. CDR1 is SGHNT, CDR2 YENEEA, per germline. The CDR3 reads CASSQDRGLMNTEAFF. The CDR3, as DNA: TGTGCCAGCAGCCAGGACAGGGGGCTTATGAACACTGAAGCTTTCTTT. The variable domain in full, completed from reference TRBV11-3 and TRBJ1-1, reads EAGVVQSPRYKIIEKKQPVAFWCNPISGHNTLYWYLQNLGQGPELLIRYENEEAVDDSQLPKDRFSAERLKGVDSTLKIQPAELGDSAVYLCASSQDRGLMNTEAFFGQGTRLTVV.

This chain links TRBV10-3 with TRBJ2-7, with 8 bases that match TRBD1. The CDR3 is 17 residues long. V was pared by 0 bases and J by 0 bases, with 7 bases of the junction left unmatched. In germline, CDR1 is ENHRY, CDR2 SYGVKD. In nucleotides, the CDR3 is TGTGCCATCAGTGAGTCGCACATACAGGGGGACTCCTACGAGCAGTACTTC. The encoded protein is CAISESHIQGDSYEQYF.

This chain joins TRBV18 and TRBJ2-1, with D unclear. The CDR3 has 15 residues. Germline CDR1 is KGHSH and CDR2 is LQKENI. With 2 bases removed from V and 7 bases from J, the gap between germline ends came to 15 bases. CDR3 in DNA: TGTGCCAGCTCACCATCTGCAGGCCTGGGGAATGAGCAGTTCTTC. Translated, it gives CASSPSAGLGNEQFF.

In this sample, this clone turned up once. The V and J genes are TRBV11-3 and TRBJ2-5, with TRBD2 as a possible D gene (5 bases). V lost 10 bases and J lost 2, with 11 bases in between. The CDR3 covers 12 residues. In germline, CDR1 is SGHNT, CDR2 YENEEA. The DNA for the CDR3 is TGTGCCAATACAAGACTACAAGAGACCCAGTACTTC. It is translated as CANTRLQETQYF.

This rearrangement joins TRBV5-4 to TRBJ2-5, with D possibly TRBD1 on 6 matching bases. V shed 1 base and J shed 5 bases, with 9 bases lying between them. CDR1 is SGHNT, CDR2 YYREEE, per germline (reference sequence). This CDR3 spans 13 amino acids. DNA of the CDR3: TGTGCCAGCAGCTTGAAGGGGGAGGAGACCCAGTACTTC. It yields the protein CASSLKGEETQYF.

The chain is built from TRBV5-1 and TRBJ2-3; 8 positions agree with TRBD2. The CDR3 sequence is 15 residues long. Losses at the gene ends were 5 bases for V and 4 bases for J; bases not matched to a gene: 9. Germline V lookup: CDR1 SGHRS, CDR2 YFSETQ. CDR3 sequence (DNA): TGCGCCAGCAGGCCCCGGACTAGCTCTCCAGATACGCAGTATTTT. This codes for CASRPRTSSPDTQYF.

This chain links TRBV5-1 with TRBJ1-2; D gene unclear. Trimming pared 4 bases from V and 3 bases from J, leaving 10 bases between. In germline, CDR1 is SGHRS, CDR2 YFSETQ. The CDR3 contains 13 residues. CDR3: CASSTSGYYGYTF. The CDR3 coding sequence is TGCGCCAGCAGCACATCGGGTTACTATGGCTACACCTTC.

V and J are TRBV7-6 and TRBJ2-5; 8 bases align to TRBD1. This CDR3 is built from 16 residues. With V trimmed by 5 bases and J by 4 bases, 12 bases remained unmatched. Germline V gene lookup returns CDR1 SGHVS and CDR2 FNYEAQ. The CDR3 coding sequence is TGTGCCAGCAGCGTCACCGACAGGGGAGTCGCAGAGACCCAGTACTTC. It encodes CASSVTDRGVAETQYF.

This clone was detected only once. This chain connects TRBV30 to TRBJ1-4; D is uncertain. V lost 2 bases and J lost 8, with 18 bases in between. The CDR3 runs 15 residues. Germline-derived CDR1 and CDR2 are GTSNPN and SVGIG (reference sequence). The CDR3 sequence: CAWSPRTVWKEKLFF. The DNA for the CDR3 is TGTGCCTGGAGTCCACGGACGGTCTGGAAGGAAAAACTGTTTTTT.

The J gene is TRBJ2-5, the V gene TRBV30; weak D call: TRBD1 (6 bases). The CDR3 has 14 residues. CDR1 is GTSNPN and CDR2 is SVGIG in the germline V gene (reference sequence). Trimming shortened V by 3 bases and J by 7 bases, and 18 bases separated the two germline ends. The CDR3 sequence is CAWRGTTQQGTQYF. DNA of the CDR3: TGTGCCTGGAGGGGGACCACACAACAGGGGACCCAGTACTTC.

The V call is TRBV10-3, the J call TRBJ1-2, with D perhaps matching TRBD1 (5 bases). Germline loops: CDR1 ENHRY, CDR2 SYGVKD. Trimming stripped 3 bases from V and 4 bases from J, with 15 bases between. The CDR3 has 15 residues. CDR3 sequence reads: CAISEGVNTRYGYTF. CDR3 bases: TGTGCCATCAGTGAAGGGGTGAACACTCGCTATGGCTACACCTTC.

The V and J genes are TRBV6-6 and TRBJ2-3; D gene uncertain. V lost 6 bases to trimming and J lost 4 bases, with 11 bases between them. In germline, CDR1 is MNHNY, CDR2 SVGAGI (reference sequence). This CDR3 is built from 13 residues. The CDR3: CASSLPQSDTQYF. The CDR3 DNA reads TGTGCCAGCAGCCTTCCCCAGTCAGATACGCAGTATTTT.

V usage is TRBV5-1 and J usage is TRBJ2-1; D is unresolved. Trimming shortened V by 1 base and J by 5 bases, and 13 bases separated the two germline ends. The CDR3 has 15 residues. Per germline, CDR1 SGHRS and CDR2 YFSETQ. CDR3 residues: CASSLSAGAHNEQFF. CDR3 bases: TGCGCCAGCAGCTTGTCTGCAGGAGCCCACAATGAGCAGTTCTTC.

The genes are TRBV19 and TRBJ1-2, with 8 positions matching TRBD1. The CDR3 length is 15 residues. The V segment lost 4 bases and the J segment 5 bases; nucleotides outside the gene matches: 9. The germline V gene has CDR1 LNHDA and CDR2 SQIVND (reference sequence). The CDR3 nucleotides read TGTGCCAGTAGTAGCGATTCAGGGGGCCCGTATGGCTACACCTTC. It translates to CASSSDSGGPYGYTF. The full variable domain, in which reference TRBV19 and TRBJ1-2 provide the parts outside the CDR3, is DGGITQSPKYLFRKEGQNVTLSCEQNLNHDAMYWYRQDPGQGLRLIYYSQIVNDFQKGDIAEGYSVSREKKESFPLTVTSAQKNPTAFYLCASSSDSGGPYGYTFGSGTRLTVV.

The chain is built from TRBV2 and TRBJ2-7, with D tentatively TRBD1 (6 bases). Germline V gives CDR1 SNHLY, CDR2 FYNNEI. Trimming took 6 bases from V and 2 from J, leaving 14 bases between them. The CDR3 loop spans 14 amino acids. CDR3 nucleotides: TGTGCCAGCAGAATAGATGGACAGACCTACGAGCAGTACTTC. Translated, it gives CASRIDGQTYEQYF. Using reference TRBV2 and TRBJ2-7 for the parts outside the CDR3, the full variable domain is EPEVTQTPSHQVTQMGQEVILRCVPISNHLYFYWYRQILGQKVEFLVSFYNNEISEKSEIFDDQFSVERPDGSNFTLKIRSTKLEDSAMYFCASRIDGQTYEQYFGPGTRLTVT.